The TCR beta chain described here comes from a study of T-cell memory formation after mild COVID-19. This clonotype was counted once. Its antigen is as yet unknown. 5'RACE primed from the constant segment yielded TCR alpha and TCR beta cDNA libraries bearing sample barcodes and UMIs. TCRdb processed the 5' RACE reads anew with MiXCR; each CDR3 protein has one entry. This table has 300,000 to 400,000 distinct CDR3 sequences, around 28% appearing once. In germline, CDR1 is LNHDA, CDR2 SQIVND (reference sequence). The CDR3 loop spans 14 amino acids. V lost 4 bases and J lost 2, with 10 bases in between. Overall study results and limits: For second-wave clones that peaked at day 37, SARS-CoV-2 specificity went unverified. CD8+ contracting clones occupied EMRA, while CD4+ ones occupied mainly CM and EM. The finding that pre-infection memory included some responding clones suggested that cross-reactive memory joined.

The sequenced sample was PBMCs or a T cell subset sorted from them (not recorded which). This chain joins TRBV19 and TRBJ2-3; D is perhaps TRBD1 (6 bases). This TCR was sampled from an adult woman who had mild COVID-19 (a few samples of this study predate the infection). Cell type and time point are not known. In DNA form, the CDR3 reads TGTGCCAGTAGTACGACAGGCACCACAGATACGCAGTATTTT. It is translated as CASSTTGTTDTQYF.